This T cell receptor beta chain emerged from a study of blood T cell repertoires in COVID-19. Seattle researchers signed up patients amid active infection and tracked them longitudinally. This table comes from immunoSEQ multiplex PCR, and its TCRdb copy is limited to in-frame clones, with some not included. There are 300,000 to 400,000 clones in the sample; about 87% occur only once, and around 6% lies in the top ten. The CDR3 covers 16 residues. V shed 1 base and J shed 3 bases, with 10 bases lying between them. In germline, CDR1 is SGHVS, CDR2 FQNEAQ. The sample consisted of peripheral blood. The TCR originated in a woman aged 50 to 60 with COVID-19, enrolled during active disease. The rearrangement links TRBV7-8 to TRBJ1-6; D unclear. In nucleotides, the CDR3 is TGTGCCAGCAGCTTAGTTGCTGCGGGCTATAATTCACCCCTCCACTTT. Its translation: CASSLVAAGYNSPLHF. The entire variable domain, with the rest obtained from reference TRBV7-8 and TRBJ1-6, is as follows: GAGVSQSPRYKVAKRGQDVALRCDPISGHVSLFWYQQALGQGPEFLTYFQNEAQLDKSGLPSDRFFAERPEGSVSTLKIQRTQQEDSAVYLCASSLVAAGYNSPLHFGNGTRLTVT.